Listed below are T cell receptor beta chains from one sample, sequenced in a study of shared clonotypes between healthy human individuals. Clones were read by immunoSEQ multiplex PCR, and TCRdb kept only the in-frame ones, dropping some. Of approximately 1.5 million clones listed, around 98% are singletons. Material: naive CD4+ T cells sorted from blood. These receptors were obtained from a man between 25 and 39 years old in good health. CDR3s leave out the opening cysteine and the closing phenylalanine or tryptophan. The order of the fields is J gene, V gene, CDR3 length, D gene, CDR3 protein. The D gene is left open where the match is weak.

j_call: TRBJ2-5
v_call: TRBV5-1
cdr3_length: 11
d_call: -
cdr3_aa: ASSPGLRETQY

j_call: TRBJ1-3
v_call: TRBV4-1
cdr3_length: 13
d_call: -
cdr3_aa: ASSQGDVFGNTIY

j_call: TRBJ2-1
v_call: TRBV9
cdr3_length: 13
d_call: -
cdr3_aa: ASSTQISSYNEQF

j_call: TRBJ1-5
v_call: TRBV5-6
cdr3_length: 13
d_call: -
cdr3_aa: ASSSDRTRDQPQH

j_call: TRBJ2-3
v_call: TRBV7-2
cdr3_length: 14
d_call: TRBD2
cdr3_aa: ASSLGLAGVTDTQY

j_call: TRBJ2-3
v_call: TRBV9
cdr3_length: 11
d_call: TRBD2
cdr3_aa: ASSMTSADTQY

j_call: TRBJ2-1
v_call: TRBV25-1
cdr3_length: 14
d_call: TRBD2
cdr3_aa: ASSDSGGSSYNEQF

j_call: TRBJ1-1
v_call: TRBV5-4
cdr3_length: 12
d_call: -
cdr3_aa: ASSFQGSDTEAF

j_call: TRBJ2-1
v_call: TRBV19
cdr3_length: 14
d_call: -
cdr3_aa: ASSIPAGSSYNEQF

j_call: TRBJ2-1
v_call: TRBV14
cdr3_length: 12
d_call: TRBD2
cdr3_aa: ASGASGSLEEQF

j_call: TRBJ1-4
v_call: TRBV18
cdr3_length: 15
d_call: TRBD1
cdr3_aa: ASSPSGQTAYNEKLF

j_call: TRBJ2-7
v_call: TRBV11-2
cdr3_length: 13
d_call: -
cdr3_aa: ASSAPGGPPHEQY

j_call: TRBJ2-5
v_call: TRBV5-1
cdr3_length: 14
d_call: TRBD2
cdr3_aa: ASSPGLAGVTETQY

j_call: TRBJ1-5
v_call: TRBV5-5
cdr3_length: 11
d_call: -
cdr3_aa: ASSPGLDQPQH

j_call: TRBJ2-6
v_call: TRBV5-1
cdr3_length: 15
d_call: -
cdr3_aa: ASSVEGKPSGANVLT

j_call: TRBJ1-5
v_call: TRBV6-6
cdr3_length: 12
d_call: -
cdr3_aa: ASEESWSNQPQH

j_call: TRBJ2-7
v_call: TRBV6-1
cdr3_length: 11
d_call: -
cdr3_aa: ASNPGRGYEQY

j_call: TRBJ2-1
v_call: TRBV6-5
cdr3_length: 12
d_call: TRBD2
cdr3_aa: ASRREGSYNEQF

j_call: TRBJ2-3
v_call: TRBV5-1
cdr3_length: 13
d_call: TRBD2
cdr3_aa: ASSARGLAYDTQY

j_call: TRBJ1-5
v_call: TRBV4-3
cdr3_length: 12
d_call: -
cdr3_aa: ASSQDRGAQPQH

j_call: TRBJ2-2
v_call: TRBV10-2
cdr3_length: 14
d_call: TRBD2
cdr3_aa: ASSDPLAGGAGELF

j_call: TRBJ2-7
v_call: TRBV7-9
cdr3_length: 11
d_call: TRBD1
cdr3_aa: ASSLQGSGEQY

j_call: TRBJ1-5
v_call: TRBV19
cdr3_length: 14
d_call: TRBD1
cdr3_aa: ASSMGTGQGFQPQH

j_call: TRBJ2-1
v_call: TRBV5-1
cdr3_length: 14
d_call: TRBD2
cdr3_aa: ASSLRLAGGQIEQF

j_call: TRBJ1-2
v_call: TRBV18
cdr3_length: 12
d_call: TRBD1
cdr3_aa: ASSPSGQSHGYT

j_call: TRBJ2-2
v_call: TRBV7-3
cdr3_length: 12
d_call: -
cdr3_aa: ASSPVRSTGELF

j_call: TRBJ2-7
v_call: TRBV13
cdr3_length: 13
d_call: -
cdr3_aa: ASSLGPHPSYEQY

j_call: TRBJ2-2
v_call: TRBV27
cdr3_length: 12
d_call: -
cdr3_aa: ASSSPVFTGELF

j_call: TRBJ2-7
v_call: TRBV28
cdr3_length: 12
d_call: -
cdr3_aa: ASNPAGRSYEQY

j_call: TRBJ2-3
v_call: TRBV5-1
cdr3_length: 12
d_call: -
cdr3_aa: ASREIGGTDTQY

j_call: TRBJ2-1
v_call: TRBV14
cdr3_length: 13
d_call: TRBD2
cdr3_aa: ASSAWISGYNEQF

j_call: TRBJ2-2
v_call: TRBV12-2
cdr3_length: 19
d_call: -
cdr3_aa: ASRLVGTGGGRVVYTGELF

j_call: TRBJ2-7
v_call: TRBV29-1
cdr3_length: 11
d_call: TRBD1
cdr3_aa: SVGWTGQDEQY

j_call: TRBJ2-3
v_call: TRBV7-2
cdr3_length: 15
d_call: -
cdr3_aa: ASSSPRPGGVTDTQY

j_call: TRBJ2-7
v_call: TRBV18
cdr3_length: 13
d_call: -
cdr3_aa: ASSPLYPPGDEQY

j_call: TRBJ2-7
v_call: TRBV18
cdr3_length: 12
d_call: -
cdr3_aa: ASSPLDSSYEQY

j_call: TRBJ1-1
v_call: TRBV9
cdr3_length: 12
d_call: -
cdr3_aa: ASSAPGPGTEAF

j_call: TRBJ2-2
v_call: TRBV5-4
cdr3_length: 12
d_call: -
cdr3_aa: ASSAGQTTGELF

j_call: TRBJ2-2
v_call: TRBV9
cdr3_length: 13
d_call: TRBD2
cdr3_aa: ASSVVAGANGELF

j_call: TRBJ2-5
v_call: TRBV10-2
cdr3_length: 14
d_call: -
cdr3_aa: ATAVTLGVTKKTQY

j_call: TRBJ2-5
v_call: TRBV7-9
cdr3_length: 13
d_call: TRBD2
cdr3_aa: ATENAGTTKETQY

j_call: TRBJ2-5
v_call: TRBV5-1
cdr3_length: 10
d_call: -
cdr3_aa: ASSLTPDFQY

j_call: TRBJ1-2
v_call: TRBV4-3
cdr3_length: 13
d_call: TRBD1
cdr3_aa: ASSQDRTGDYGYT

j_call: TRBJ2-7
v_call: TRBV4-1
cdr3_length: 16
d_call: -
cdr3_aa: ASSQVLEVWGPSYEQY

j_call: TRBJ1-2
v_call: TRBV27
cdr3_length: 13
d_call: -
cdr3_aa: ASSTRPGYEYGYT

j_call: TRBJ1-1
v_call: TRBV7-2
cdr3_length: 11
d_call: -
cdr3_aa: ASSFDRITEAF

j_call: TRBJ2-7
v_call: TRBV11-2
cdr3_length: 13
d_call: -
cdr3_aa: ASSLVMAAVYEQY

j_call: TRBJ2-6
v_call: TRBV4-1
cdr3_length: 17
d_call: -
cdr3_aa: ASSQGAQRSYSGANVLT

j_call: TRBJ2-1
v_call: TRBV2
cdr3_length: 9
d_call: -
cdr3_aa: ASSAYNEQF

j_call: TRBJ2-1
v_call: TRBV4-1
cdr3_length: 17
d_call: TRBD2
cdr3_aa: ASSHGGLAATSSYNEQF

j_call: TRBJ2-5
v_call: TRBV7-9
cdr3_length: 11
d_call: -
cdr3_aa: ASSLSRAETQY

j_call: TRBJ2-1
v_call: TRBV19
cdr3_length: 13
d_call: TRBD2
cdr3_aa: ASTLAGGIHNEQF

j_call: TRBJ1-2
v_call: TRBV2
cdr3_length: 13
d_call: TRBD1
cdr3_aa: ASIKVRQGENGYT

j_call: TRBJ1-1
v_call: TRBV5-1
cdr3_length: 16
d_call: TRBD1
cdr3_aa: ASSLWGSTGRVDTEAF

j_call: TRBJ2-7
v_call: TRBV5-1
cdr3_length: 12
d_call: -
cdr3_aa: ASSLDPGNYEQY